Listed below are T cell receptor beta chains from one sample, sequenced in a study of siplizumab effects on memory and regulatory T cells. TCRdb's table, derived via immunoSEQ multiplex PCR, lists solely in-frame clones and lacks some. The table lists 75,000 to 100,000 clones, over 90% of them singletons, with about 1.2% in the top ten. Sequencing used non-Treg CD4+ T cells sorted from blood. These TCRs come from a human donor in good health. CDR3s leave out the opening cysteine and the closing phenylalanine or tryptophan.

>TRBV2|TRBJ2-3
ASTGATKGVQY
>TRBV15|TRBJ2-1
ATSRGGGQGAFNEQF
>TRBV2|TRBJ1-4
ASRQGTNEKLF
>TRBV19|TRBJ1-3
ASSIDRNSGNTIY
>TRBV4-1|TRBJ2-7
ASSQDGAIGSYEQY
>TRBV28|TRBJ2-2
ASPGPSGRSGELF
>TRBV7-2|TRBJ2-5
ASSWDRGQETQY
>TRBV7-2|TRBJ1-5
ASSLVSGPNNQPQH
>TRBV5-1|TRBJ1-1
ASGRDTKNTEAF
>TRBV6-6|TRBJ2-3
ASNEVAIADTQY
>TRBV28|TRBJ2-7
ASSFSAYEQY
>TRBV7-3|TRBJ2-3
ASSLRGGGTGASTDTQY
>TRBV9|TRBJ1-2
ASSALQGRGYT
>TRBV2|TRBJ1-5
ASSLVDRSNQPQH
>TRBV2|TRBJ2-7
ASLLAGKVYEQY
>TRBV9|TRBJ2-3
ASSASPGPSGDTQY
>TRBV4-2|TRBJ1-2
ASSQPRDGGYT
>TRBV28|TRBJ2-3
ASTGQGLTDTQY
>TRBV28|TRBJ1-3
ASTKYTGTGERGNTIY
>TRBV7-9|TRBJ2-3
ASSSTGTTDTQY
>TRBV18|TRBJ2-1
ASSDNRGFNNEQF
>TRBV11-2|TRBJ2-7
ASSSGPGLHYEQY
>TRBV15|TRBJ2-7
ATSRESRPYEQY
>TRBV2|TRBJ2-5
ASSVRFGETQY
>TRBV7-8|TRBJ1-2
ASSINRGTSNGYT
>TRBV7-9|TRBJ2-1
ASSLVGHEQF
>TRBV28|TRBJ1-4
ASSFRTGGEKLF
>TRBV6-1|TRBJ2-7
ASNVDGLKEQY
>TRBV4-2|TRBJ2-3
ASSPTLTSGRRGSTDTQY
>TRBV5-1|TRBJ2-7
ASSRVDRGNEQY